A single sample is the source of the 11 T cell receptor beta chains below, sequenced in a study of OX40 agonist ivuxolimab in advanced cancers. The method was immunoSEQ multiplex PCR; TCRdb's version includes in-frame clones alone and lacks a portion of them. Here the sample spans 65,000 to 85,000 clones, roughly nine tenths being singletons. Sequenced here: CD4+ or CD8+ T cells sorted from blood, sampled in a trial of the OX40 agonist ivuxolimab. The receptors come from an adult with an advanced solid tumor such as melanoma, head and neck, liver or kidney cancer.

This chain connects TRBV6-6 to TRBJ2-5; weak D call: TRBD2 (6 bases). Deletions cut 6 bases from V and 1 base from J, with 12 bases between. Germline-derived CDR1 and CDR2 are MNHNY and SVGAGI (reference sequence). There are 14 residues in the CDR3. CDR3 coding DNA: TGTGCCAGCAGCGGGAGTTTCGTCCAAGAGACCCAGTACTTC. Translating gives CASSGSFVQETQYF.

This clone was counted a few times. The chain recombines TRBV9 with TRBJ2-2, with D tentatively TRBD1 (6 bases). Germline CDR1 and CDR2: SGDLS and YYNGEE. V lost 4 bases and J 4 bases, leaving 14 bases between the germline ends. There are 15 residues in the CDR3. CDR3 sequence reads: CASSISGTFTGELFF. In nucleotides, the CDR3 is TGTGCCAGCAGCATCTCCGGGACATTCACCGGGGAGCTGTTTTTT.

J is TRBJ1-3 and V is TRBV7-6; 9 bases are shared with TRBD1. The last part of the DNA fits TRBJ2-2 better; the J call may be wrong. CDR1 and CDR2 from the germline V gene are SGHVS and FNYEAQ. The CDR3 runs 17 residues. The CDR3 DNA is TGTGCCAGCAGCTTTCCGGGACAGGGTTGGGAGGCCGGGGAGCTGTTTTTT. Its protein product is CASSFPGQGWEAGELFF.

The genes are TRBV21-1 and TRBJ2-1; the DNA was not compared with TRBD1, the D call given in the table. TRBV21-1 is a pseudogene segment. The length of the CDR3 is 15 residues. As DNA, the CDR3 is TGTGCCAGCCAGGGGGAGACAACTGGTTACAATGAGCAGTTCTTC. As protein: CASQGETTGYNEQFF.

The CDR3 sequence is CSVFTGEGGYTF. CDR3 coding DNA: TGCAGCGTTTTCACAGGGGAAGGTGGCTACACCTTC. V is TRBV29-1 and J is TRBJ1-2, with 7 bases identical to TRBD1. This CDR3 has 12 residues. Germline V lookup: CDR1 SQVTM, CDR2 ANQGSEA. With 5 bases clipped from V and 7 bases from J, the junction kept 7 bases outside the gene matches.

This sequence joins TRBV27 and TRBJ2-7; 10 bases are shared with TRBD1. The germline V gene has CDR1 MNHEY and CDR2 SMNVEV (reference sequence). V was clipped by 1 base and J by 6 bases; unmatched bases: 12. The CDR3 is 17 amino acids. The CDR3 DNA reads TGTGCCAGCAGTTTATTCGCCCCGGACAGGGGGGTCAGCGAGCAGTACTTC. It translates to CASSLFAPDRGVSEQYF.

The chain carries TRBV15 and TRBJ2-7; D is possibly TRBD2 (5 bases). With 0 bases removed from V and 3 bases from J, the gap between germline ends came to 9 bases. CDR3 length: 14 residues. The germline CDR1 and CDR2 sequences are LNHNV and YYDKDF (reference sequence). The CDR3 DNA reads as TGTGCCACCAGCAGAGATGAGGGTGTCTACGAGCAGTACTTC. This encodes CATSRDEGVYEQYF.

The chain recombines TRBV27 with TRBJ2-1, with D perhaps being TRBD1 or TRBD2 (6 bases each). CDR1 MNHEY and CDR2 SMNVEV come from the germline V gene (reference sequence). The CDR3 has 15 amino acids. V dropped 1 base and J dropped 3 bases, with 10 bases sitting between them. In nucleotides, the CDR3 is TGTGCCAGCAGTTTATACGGGGGCGGCTACAATGAGCAGTTCTTC. Its protein product is CASSLYGGGYNEQFF.

The chain links TRBV6-5 to TRBJ2-7; 8 bases are shared with TRBD1. V lost 4 bases and J lost 5; bases outside the gene matches: 10. Germline assignment: CDR1 MNHEY and CDR2 SVGAGI. The CDR3 loop spans 15 amino acids. CDR3 in DNA: TGTGCCAGCAGTTTTGGGACAGGTTCGGGGAACGAGCAGTACTTC. Translated, it gives CASSFGTGSGNEQYF.

This chain joins TRBV7-2 and TRBJ2-1; no clear D. The CDR3 is 13 amino acids. V was cut by 3 bases and J by 6 bases, with 9 bases left in between. CDR1 is SGHTA and CDR2 is FQGNSA in the germline V gene. In DNA form, the CDR3 reads TGTGCCAGCAGCTTCACGCGGTTCAATGAGCAGTTCTTC. Protein: CASSFTRFNEQFF.

The chain couples TRBV27 to TRBJ2-2; no firm D call. CDR3 length: 12 residues. CDR1 is MNHEY and CDR2 is SMNVEV in the germline V gene (reference sequence). Trimming removed 3 bases from V and 3 bases from J, with 2 bases in between. CDR3 DNA: TGTGCCAGCAGTTTCTACACCGGGGAGCTGTTTTTT. As protein: CASSFYTGELFF.